One and the same sample provided the 28 T cell receptor beta chains below, sequenced in a study of T cells in Graves' hyperthyroidism and ophthalmopathy. Amplified regions were TCR beta CDR3 sequences from RNA transcripts. The HTBI primer set served for first-round RT-PCR of the TCR CDR3. TCRdb recomputed calls from the multiplex PCR reads with MiXCR, one row per CDR3 protein. The table records hundreds of thousands of distinct CDR3 sequences, over 35% of them present only once. Material: blood. All receptors come from a woman aged 40-49 years with Graves' hyperthyroidism.

In regard to this clonotype: A much larger clone is a single base away; this may be a read error. The chain has TRBV2 and TRBJ2-7, with 8 bases that match TRBD1. CDR3 length: 13 residues. The V gene's germline CDR1 is SNHLY and CDR2 FYNNEI. Trimming took 7 bases from V and 3 from J; bases not matched to a gene: 5. CDR3 sequence reads: CASNWDRNYEQYF. DNA for the CDR3: TGTGCCAGCAACTGGGACAGGAACTACGAGCAGTACTTC.

This clonotype was observed at least ten times. V and J are TRBV6-5 and TRBJ1-6; D is ambiguous. Germline CDR1 reads MNHEY; CDR2 reads SVGAGI. The CDR3 runs to 12 residues. V lost 0 bases and J lost 14, with 8 bases in between. CDR3 region: CASSYSRSTLHF. The DNA of the CDR3 is TGTGCCAGCAGTTACTCCCGGAGCACCCTCCACTTT.

This clonotype was counted at least ten times. J is TRBJ1-1 and V is TRBV7-2; D not certain. The V and J ends lost 3 bases and 2 bases respectively, with 7 bases between them. Germline V gene data show CDR1 as SGHTA and CDR2 as FQGNSA. This CDR3 spans 13 amino acids. The CDR3 DNA is TGTGCCAGCAGCTTTATACAAAACACTGAAGCTTTCTTT. Residues: CASSFIQNTEAFF.

This chain joins TRBV12-3 or TRBV12-4 and TRBJ1-1; D not resolved. This CDR3 is 14 amino acids long. Trimming removed 3 bases from V and 3 bases from J, with 11 bases in between. Here the CDR3 reads CASSLSVWDTEAFF. CDR3 coding DNA: TGTGCCAGCAGTTTGAGTGTGTGGGACACTGAAGCTTTCTTT.

This clonotype was seen ten or more times. The chain uses TRBV2 and TRBJ1-1; D is unclear. The germline gives CDR1 SNHLY, CDR2 FYNNEI. V was shortened by 7 bases and J by 1 base, with 13 bases between the two germline ends. This CDR3 spans 14 amino acids. The CDR3 DNA is TGTGCCAGCACCCGGGCCTCGAGGAACACTGAAGCTTTCTTT. It codes for CASTRASRNTEAFF.

This clonotype was seen only a few times. J is TRBJ1-2 and V is TRBV6-5; D gene uncertain. Germline loops: CDR1 MNHEY, CDR2 SVGAGI. Trimming cost V 2 bases and J 4 bases, with 14 bases left between them. The CDR3 has 15 residues. As DNA, the CDR3 is TGTGCCAGCAGTTACCCAACCGGGATGTCCTATGGCTACACCTTC. Encoded protein: CASSYPTGMSYGYTF.

The chain employs TRBV6-5 and TRBJ2-6; 9 bases are a match to TRBD2. Germline trimming cut 4 bases from V and 0 bases from J; bases unmatched to any gene: 7. CDR3 size: 18 residues. Germline-derived CDR1 and CDR2 are MNHEY and SVGAGI. CDR3 nucleotides: TGTGCCAGCAGTTGGGACAGCGGGAGGTACTCTGGGGCCAACGTCCTGACTTTC. Protein product: CASSWDSGRYSGANVLTF.

The chain is built from TRBV15 and TRBJ1-5; unclear D gene. The CDR3 totals 15 residues. Germline V gene data show CDR1 as LNHNV and CDR2 as YYDKDF (reference sequence). Trimming left V 0 bases short and J 9 bases short, with 15 bases between. The CDR3 sequence is CATSRDQRRTLPQHF. The CDR3 DNA reads as TGTGCCACCAGCAGAGATCAGAGGCGAACTCTGCCCCAGCATTTT.

The chain recombines TRBV19 with TRBJ2-5, with 9 positions matching TRBD1. The CDR3 is 16 amino acids. V gave up 6 bases and J gave up 5 bases; unmatched junction bases: 13. Germline V gene data show CDR1 as LNHDA and CDR2 as SQIVND (reference sequence). CDR3 region: CASRPIGTGRDETQYF. In DNA, the CDR3 is TGTGCCAGTAGACCTATCGGGACAGGGAGAGACGAGACCCAGTACTTC.

This clonotype was counted only a few times. This chain links TRBV5-1 with TRBJ2-5, with unresolved D. CDR3 length: 16 residues. Trimming removed 0 bases at V and 5 bases at J, with 17 bases between. The germline V gene has CDR1 SGHRS and CDR2 YFSETQ. CDR3 protein: CASSLGFVSGSETQYF. The CDR3 nucleotides read TGCGCCAGCAGCTTGGGATTCGTGTCGGGCTCGGAGACCCAGTACTTC.

The rearrangement joins TRBV29-1 to TRBJ1-1; D remains ambiguous. Germline V CDR1 and CDR2: SQVTM, ANQGSEA. With 7 bases removed from V and 6 bases from J, the gap between germline ends came to 15 bases. The CDR3 has 12 residues. The CDR3 bases are TGCAGCGCCTGGGCCGGTTTCGCTGAAGCTTTCTTT. Translated, it gives CSAWAGFAEAFF. Full variable domain (remainder filled in from reference TRBV29-1 and TRBJ1-1): SAVISQKPSRDICQRGTSLTIQCQVDSQVTMMFWYRQQPGQSLTLIATANQGSEATYESGFVIDKFPISRPNLTFSTLTVSNMSPEDSSIYLCSAWAGFAEAFFGQGTRLTVV.

This clonotype was observed a handful of times. J is TRBJ1-5 and V is TRBV6-5, with 7 positions matching TRBD1. V lost 8 bases and J lost 7; bases outside the gene matches: 5. Germline CDR1 and CDR2: MNHEY and SVGAGI. The CDR3 is 12 residues long. The CDR3 region is CASGGGIQPQHF. The CDR3 bases are TGTGCCAGCGGAGGGGGCATCCAGCCCCAGCATTTT.

This clonotype was counted a few times. This rearrangement joins TRBV4-3 to TRBJ1-1; D perhaps matches TRBD1 (6 bases). Per germline, CDR1 LGHNA and CDR2 YSLEER. V dropped 2 bases and J dropped 11 bases, with 12 bases sitting between them. The length of the CDR3 is 12 residues. In DNA, the CDR3 is TGCGCCAGCAGCCAATTCAGTGACAGGGCTTTCTTT. Translating gives CASSQFSDRAFF.

This clonotype came up many times. CDR3: CSASRGRTSNQPQHF. CDR3 coding DNA: TGCAGTGCTAGTCGGGGGAGGACTAGCAATCAGCCCCAGCATTTT. V usage is TRBV20-1 and J usage is TRBJ1-5, with TRBD1 as a possible D gene (5 bases). CDR1 DFQATT and CDR2 SNEGSKA come from the germline V gene (reference sequence). This CDR3 contains 15 residues. V lost 3 bases and J 0 bases, leaving 12 bases between the germline ends.

The table lists this clonotype with a count of one. This clone may be a read error of a much larger clone one base away. This chain links TRBV20-1 with TRBJ1-2; D gene uncertain. Trimming stripped 5 bases from V and 6 bases from J, with 13 bases between. CDR1 and CDR2 from the germline V gene are DFQATT and SNEGSKA (reference sequence). The CDR3 spans 12 residues. This CDR3 is CSAPPGSHGYTF. CDR3 in DNA: TGCAGTGCTCCTCCCGGTTCCCATGGCTACACCTTC.

Comments on this clonotype: Germline is not matched at one junction end, which may reflect a read error. The rearrangement uses TRBV4-1 and TRBJ2-7; TRBD1 or TRBD2 may be the D gene (5 bases each). The CDR3 spans 15 residues. Germline lookup yields CDR1 MGHRA and CDR2 YSYEKL. Written as DNA, the CDR3 is TGTGCCAGCAGCCAAGATCGGGGCGGCACCTACGAGCAGTACTTC. Translated: CASSQDRGGTYEQYF.

In this sample, this clonotype turned up a few times. One end of the junction fails to match germline, which may point to a read error. The V and J genes are TRBV5-5 and TRBJ1-5; TRBD1 agrees at 10 bases. CDR1 SGHKS and CDR2 YYEKEE come from the germline V gene (reference sequence). This CDR3 spans 16 amino acids. The CDR3 protein is CASSQDPGQGSQPQHF. CDR3 nucleotides: TGCGCCAGCAGCCAAGATCCGGGACAGGGGAGTCAGCCCCAGCATTTT.

The chain has TRBV7-2 and TRBJ2-5; 7 bases match TRBD2. The CDR3 length is 15 residues. V shed 5 bases and J 2 bases; nucleotides not matched to a gene: 8. The V gene's germline CDR1 is SGHTA and CDR2 FQGNSA. CDR3 DNA: TGTGCCAGCAGCGGGGGGGGGGGACGACAAGAGACCCAGTACTTC. Translating gives CASSGGGGRQETQYF.

There are many counts of this clonotype. The chain joins TRBV10-3 to TRBJ2-6; the match to TRBD1 covers 8 bases. The CDR3 sequence is 15 residues long. V trimming: 4 bases; J trimming: 1 base; junction bases outside the gene matches: 0. Germline V gene lookup returns CDR1 ENHRY and CDR2 SYGVKD. This CDR3 is CAISGTGSGANVLTF. The CDR3 DNA reads TGTGCCATCAGTGGGACAGGGTCTGGGGCCAACGTCCTGACTTTC.

This clonotype was found a few times. The V and J genes are TRBV4-3 and TRBJ1-4, with D perhaps TRBD1 (5 bases). Germline assignment: CDR1 LGHNA and CDR2 YSLEER. Trimming left V 5 bases short and J 7 bases short, with 20 bases between. This CDR3 region has 16 residues. The CDR3 nucleotides read TGCGCCAGCAGCTTTTTACCGCCCCAGGGAGGTGAAAAACTGTTTTTT. Translated: CASSFLPPQGGEKLFF.

The chain employs TRBV7-2 and TRBJ2-7, with TRBD2 matching over 9 bases. V was pared by 3 bases and J by 9 bases, with 15 bases of the junction left unmatched. Germline V gene lookup returns CDR1 SGHTA and CDR2 FQGNSA. CDR3 size: 16 residues. CDR3 DNA sequence: TGTGCCAGCAGCTTCCCCATGGGCGGGGGGGCCGCTAGGCAGTACTTC. Its protein product is CASSFPMGGGAARQYF.

This clonotype has at least ten counts. J is TRBJ1-1 and V is TRBV19, with D perhaps matching TRBD1 (6 bases). This CDR3 region has 15 residues. Germline values: CDR1 LNHDA, CDR2 SQIVND (reference sequence). V dropped 8 bases and J dropped 0 bases, with 16 bases sitting between them. The CDR3 region has the DNA TGTGCCAGTGGTCACAGGGAACACATGAACACTGAAGCTTTCTTT. Its protein product is CASGHREHMNTEAFF. Full variable domain (remainder filled in from reference TRBV19 and TRBJ1-1): DGGITQSPKYLFRKEGQNVTLSCEQNLNHDAMYWYRQDPGQGLRLIYYSQIVNDFQKGDIAEGYSVSREKKESFPLTVTSAQKNPTAFYLCASGHREHMNTEAFFGQGTRLTVV.

This clonotype was seen repeatedly, ten times or more. The chain is built from TRBV5-1 and TRBJ2-5; D unclear. V was cut by 7 bases and J by 2 bases, with 15 bases left in between. The CDR3 extends over 14 amino acids. Germline V gene data show CDR1 as SGHRS and CDR2 as YFSETQ. CDR3 sequence: CASGVPDTQETQYF. The CDR3 nucleotides read TGCGCCAGCGGGGTGCCGGATACGCAAGAGACCCAGTACTTC.

This rearrangement joins TRBV7-8 to TRBJ2-5; 8 bases align to TRBD1. The length of the CDR3 is 17 residues. V lost 5 bases to trimming and J lost 5 bases; unmatched junction nucleotides: 16. The germline gives CDR1 SGHVS, CDR2 FQNEAQ. CDR3 nucleotide sequence: TGTGCCAGCAGCAGCCATTACGCCGGACAGGGCCAGGAGACCCAGTACTTC. Translated: CASSSHYAGQGQETQYF.

The chain carries TRBV6-1 and TRBJ1-5; D might be TRBD1 (5 bases). Germline V CDR1 and CDR2: MNHNS, SASEGT. V lost 4 bases and J 0 bases, leaving 10 bases between the germline ends. The CDR3 consists of 15 residues. The CDR3 coding sequence is TGTGCCAGCAGTGGACAGACTAATAGCAATCAGCCCCAGCATTTT. Translation gives CASSGQTNSNQPQHF.

The chain joins TRBV29-1 to TRBJ2-5; 9 bases align to TRBD2. The CDR3 is 13 residues long. Germline CDR1 reads SQVTM; CDR2 reads ANQGSEA. CDR3 sequence (DNA): TGCAGTACCTCGGCGGGGGGGACGGAGACCCAGTACTTC. The encoded protein is CSTSAGGTETQYF.

This clonotype has only a few counts. The J gene is TRBJ1-3, the V gene TRBV7-2; D not certain. V was clipped by 1 base and J by 0 bases, with 13 bases between them. Germline V gene data show CDR1 as SGHTA and CDR2 as FQGNSA. The CDR3 sequence is 17 residues long. The CDR3 sequence is CASSLVRQVISGNTIYF. CDR3 nucleotide sequence: TGTGCCAGCAGCTTAGTCAGGCAGGTGATCTCTGGAAACACCATATATTTT.

This chain joins TRBV7-2 and TRBJ1-3; D might be TRBD1 (6 bases). With 6 bases removed from V and 4 bases from J, the gap between germline ends came to 13 bases. The CDR3 contains 14 residues. CDR1 is SGHTA, CDR2 FQGNSA, per germline. The CDR3 nucleotides read TGTGCCAGCAGTTCTGGCGGGGGCGGAAACACCATATATTTT. It is translated as CASSSGGGGNTIYF.